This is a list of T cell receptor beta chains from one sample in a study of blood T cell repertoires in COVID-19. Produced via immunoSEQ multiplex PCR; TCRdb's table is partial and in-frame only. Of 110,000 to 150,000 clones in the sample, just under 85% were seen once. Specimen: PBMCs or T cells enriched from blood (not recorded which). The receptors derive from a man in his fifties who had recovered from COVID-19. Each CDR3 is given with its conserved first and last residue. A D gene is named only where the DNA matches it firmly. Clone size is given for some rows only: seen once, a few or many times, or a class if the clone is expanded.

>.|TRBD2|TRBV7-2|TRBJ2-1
CASSLVGERLAGGHNEQFF
TGTGCCAGCAGCTTAGTTGGGGAGAGACTAGCGGGGGGCCACAATGAGCAGTTCTTC
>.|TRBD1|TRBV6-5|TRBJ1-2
CASSYYRGGGYTF
TGTGCCAGCAGTTACTACAGGGGAGGTGGCTACACCTTC
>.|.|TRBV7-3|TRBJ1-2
CASSQQGGYGYTF
TGTGCCAGCAGCCAGCAAGGGGGCTATGGCTACACCTTC
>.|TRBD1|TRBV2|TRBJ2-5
CASSATGGETQYF
TGTGCCAGCAGTGCTACAGGGGGCGAGACCCAGTACTTC
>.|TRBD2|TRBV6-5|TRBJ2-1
CASRLAGSYNEQFF
TGTGCCAGCAGACTAGCGGGGTCCTACAATGAGCAGTTCTTC
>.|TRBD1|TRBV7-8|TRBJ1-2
CASSDRRDRGRGYTF
TGTGCCAGCAGTGATAGACGGGACAGGGGGCGCGGCTACACCTTC
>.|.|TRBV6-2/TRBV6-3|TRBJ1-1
CASSATGNTEAFF
TGTGCCAGCAGTGCTACAGGGAACACTGAAGCTTTCTTT
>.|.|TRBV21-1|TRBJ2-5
CASSKTEETQYF
TGTGCCAGCAGCAAAACGGAAGAGACCCAGTACTTC
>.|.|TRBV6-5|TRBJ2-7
CASSRRGGAVHEQYF
TGTGCCAGCAGCCGCCGCGGAGGCGCGGTCCACGAGCAGTACTTC
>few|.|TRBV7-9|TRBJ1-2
CASSLETGNYGYTF
TGTGCCAGCAGCTTAGAAACAGGAAACTATGGCTACACCTTC
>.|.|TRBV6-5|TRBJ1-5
CASSYRGESNQPQHF
TGTGCCAGCAGTTACCGGGGGGAAAGCAATCAGCCCCAGCATTTT
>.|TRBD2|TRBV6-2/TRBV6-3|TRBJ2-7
CASSYSVLAGGSEQYF
TGTGCCAGCAGTTACTCGGTTCTAGCGGGGGGATCCGAGCAGTACTTC
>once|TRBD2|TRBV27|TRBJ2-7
CASSLGGVGGDAEQYF
TGTGCCAGCAGTTTAGGTGGAGTCGGGGGGGATGCGGAGCAGTACTTC
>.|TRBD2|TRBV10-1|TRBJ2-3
CASSESSSGGITDTQYF
TGCGCCAGCAGTGAGTCGTCCAGCGGGGGGATTACAGATACGCAGTATTTT
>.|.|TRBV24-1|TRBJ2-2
CATSDLRGGELFF
TGTGCCACCAGTGATTTGAGGGGGGGGGAGCTGTTTTTT
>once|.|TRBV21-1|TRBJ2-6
CASSKRRGQGPLGANVLTF
TGTGCCAGCAGCAAAAGGAGAGGGCAGGGGCCCCTCGGGGCCAACGTCCTGACTTTC
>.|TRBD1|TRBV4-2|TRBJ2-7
CASRLGQGYEQYF
TGTGCCAGCAGACTGGGACAGGGCTACGAGCAGTACTTC
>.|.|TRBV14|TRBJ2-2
CASSLQLEPGELFF
TGTGCCAGCAGCCTCCAACTAGAACCCGGGGAGCTGTTTTTT
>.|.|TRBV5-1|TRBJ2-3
CASRAGTDTQYF
TGCGCCAGCAGAGCTGGCACAGATACGCAGTATTTT
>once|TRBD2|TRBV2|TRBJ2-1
CASSDPGTSNEQFF
TGTGCCAGCAGTGACCCCGGGACTAGCAATGAGCAGTTCTTC
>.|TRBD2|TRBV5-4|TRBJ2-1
CASSLDARGAYNEQFF
TGTGCCAGCAGCTTGGACGCCCGGGGGGCCTACAATGAGCAGTTCTTC
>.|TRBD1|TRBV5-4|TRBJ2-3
CASSLGGQGWGDTQYF
TGTGCCAGCAGCTTGGGGGGACAGGGATGGGGAGATACGCAGTATTTT
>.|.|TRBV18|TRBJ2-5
CASSPGGTQYF
TGTGCCAGCTCACCCGGGGGGACCCAGTACTTC
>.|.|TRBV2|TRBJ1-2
CASSELSRGGLNYGYTF
TGTGCCAGCAGTGAATTGAGTCGGGGGGGGCTTAACTATGGCTACACCTTC
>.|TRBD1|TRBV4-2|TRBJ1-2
CASSQVGQGMDEGYTF
TGTGCCAGCAGCCAGGTAGGACAGGGAATGGATGAAGGCTACACCTTC
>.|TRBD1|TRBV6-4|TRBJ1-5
CASSERTGEGQPQHF
TGTGCCAGCAGTGAAAGGACAGGGGAGGGTCAGCCCCAGCATTTT
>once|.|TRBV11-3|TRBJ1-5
CASSSPVPRGDSNQPQHF
TGTGCCAGCAGCTCCCCCGTGCCCCGGGGAGATAGCAATCAGCCCCAGCATTTT
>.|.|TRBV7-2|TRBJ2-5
CASSPSRAETQYF
TGTGCCAGCAGCCCCTCTCGCGCGGAGACCCAGTACTTC
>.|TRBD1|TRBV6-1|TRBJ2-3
CASSERGRDRYTDTQYF
TGTGCCAGCAGTGAGAGGGGCCGGGACAGGTACACAGATACGCAGTATTTT
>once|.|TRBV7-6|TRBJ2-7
CASSSSGTGGQYF
TGTGCCAGCAGCTCGAGTGGGACTGGCGGGCAGTACTTC
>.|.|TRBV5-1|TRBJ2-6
CASSSDRGGVGANVLTF
TGCGCCAGCAGCAGCGACAGGGGAGGGGTCGGGGCCAACGTCCTGACTTTC
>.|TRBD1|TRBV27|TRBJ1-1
CASSTGTGRTEAFF
TGTGCCAGCAGTACGGGGACAGGGAGGACTGAAGCTTTCTTT